Below are 10 T cell receptor beta chains sequenced from a single sample in a study of cytomegalovirus exposure and HLA in healthy donors. Primers for the PCR totalled 60 Vbeta and 13 Jbeta. The repertoire was sequenced with immunoSEQ multiplex PCR; TCRdb's copy has only in-frame clones and lacks some. The sample has roughly 100,000 clones; about 13% are singletons. Sequencing was done on a sample of PBMCs. The receptor source for this set is a man aged 40-49 years in good health and CMV-seropositive.

This clone has a handful of counts. This chain uses TRBV7-2 with TRBJ2-1, with no clear D. Trimming cost V 5 bases and J 12 bases, with 17 bases left between them. The CDR3 sequence is 13 residues long. CDR1 and CDR2 (germline): SGHTA, FQGNSA. The CDR3 bases are TGTGCCAGCAGCACAAGCCGGGTGGAATTGCAGTTCTTC. This translates into CASSTSRVELQFF.

J is TRBJ2-1 and V is TRBV14; D is undetermined. Germline V gene data show CDR1 as SGHDN and CDR2 as FVKESK. The CDR3 has 15 residues. The V end lost 4 bases, the J end lost 0 bases, and 10 bases lay between the germline ends. The CDR3 loop reads CASSPLMSSYNEQFF. The CDR3 nucleotides read TGTGCCAGCAGCCCCCTAATGAGCTCCTACAATGAGCAGTTCTTC.

The CDR3 loop reads CASSPVRGQGMNTEAFF. DNA of the CDR3: TGTGCCAGCTCACCGGTGCGGGGACAGGGAATGAACACTGAAGCTTTCTTT. The chain joins TRBV18 to TRBJ1-1; 9 bases align to TRBD1. The CDR3 is 17 amino acids. V dropped 3 bases and J dropped 0; count of bases not matched to a gene: 8. CDR1 is KGHSH, CDR2 LQKENI, per germline.

The chain couples TRBV11-2 to TRBJ2-2; 14 bases are a match to TRBD2. Trimming cost V 7 bases and J 8 bases; bases outside gene matches: 18. Germline V gives CDR1 SGHAT, CDR2 FQNNGV. The CDR3 totals 19 residues. The CDR3 loop is CASTFRLAGGPVLSGELFF. CDR3 nucleotide sequence: TGTGCCAGCACCTTCCGACTAGCGGGAGGGCCGGTTCTCTCGGGGGAGCTGTTTTTT.

This clone was detected a few times. The chain is built from TRBV23-1 and TRBJ1-5; D perhaps matches TRBD1 (6 bases). TRBV23-1 is assigned to the ORF class and has an uncertain function. The CDR3 runs 15 residues. The V gene lost 0 bases and the J gene lost 6 bases, with 12 bases spanning the gap. CDR3 nucleotides: TGCGCCAGCAGTCAATCGAGGGGGTTCGCTCAGCCCCAGCATTTT. It specifies CASSQSRGFAQPQHF.

This clone appeared a few times. This chain uses TRBV6-1 with TRBJ2-5, with D uncertain. This CDR3 region has 14 residues. V lost 1 base and J 5 bases, leaving 11 bases between the germline ends. Germline V gene data show CDR1 as MNHNS and CDR2 as SASEGT. CDR3 protein: CASSEVGRRETQYF. The CDR3 DNA sequence: TGTGCCAGCAGTGAAGTCGGTAGGCGGGAGACCCAGTACTTC.

V usage is TRBV14 and J usage is TRBJ2-7; TRBD1 aligns across 9 bases. This CDR3 is 12 amino acids long. V was clipped by 1 base and J by 11 bases; unmatched bases: 3. CDR1 and CDR2 (germline): SGHDN, FVKESK. CDR3: CASSQGGTGKYF. In nucleotides, the CDR3 is TGTGCCAGCAGCCAAGGAGGGACAGGGAAGTACTTC. The entire variable domain, with the rest obtained from reference TRBV14 and TRBJ2-7, is as follows: EAGVTQFPSHSVIEKGQTVTLRCDPISGHDNLYWYRRVMGKEIKFLLHFVKESKQDESGMPNNRFLAERTGGTYSTLKVQPAELEDSGVYFCASSQGGTGKYFGPGTRLTVT.

A few counts support this clone. The chain joins TRBV7-6 to TRBJ2-3; a possible D gene is TRBD1 (5 bases). This CDR3 is 16 amino acids long. With 1 base removed from V and 1 base from J, the gap between germline ends came to 12 bases. Germline V lookup: CDR1 SGHVS, CDR2 FNYEAQ. In DNA form, the CDR3 reads TGTGCCAGCAGCTTAGGAGCAGGGATACGCACAGATACGCAGTATTTT. This sequence encodes CASSLGAGIRTDTQYF.

This clone was observed a few times. This chain joins TRBV6-5 and TRBJ2-7, with TRBD1 identical over 9 bases. Germline V lookup: CDR1 MNHEY, CDR2 SVGAGI. This CDR3 region has 14 residues. Trimming took 6 bases from V and 3 from J; bases not matched to a gene: 6. CDR3 in DNA: TGTGCCAGCAGCGAGGACAGGGGAAACTACGAGCAGTACTTC. Protein sequence: CASSEDRGNYEQYF.

This clone came up a few times. The genes are TRBV7-2 and TRBJ2-3; unclear D gene. The CDR3 is made up of 12 amino acids. V was pared by 3 bases and J by 5 bases, with 6 bases between. CDR1 is SGHTA and CDR2 is FQGNSA in the germline V gene. CDR3 protein: CASSFRGDTQYF. The CDR3 DNA follows: TGTGCCAGCAGCTTCAGAGGAGATACGCAGTATTTT.